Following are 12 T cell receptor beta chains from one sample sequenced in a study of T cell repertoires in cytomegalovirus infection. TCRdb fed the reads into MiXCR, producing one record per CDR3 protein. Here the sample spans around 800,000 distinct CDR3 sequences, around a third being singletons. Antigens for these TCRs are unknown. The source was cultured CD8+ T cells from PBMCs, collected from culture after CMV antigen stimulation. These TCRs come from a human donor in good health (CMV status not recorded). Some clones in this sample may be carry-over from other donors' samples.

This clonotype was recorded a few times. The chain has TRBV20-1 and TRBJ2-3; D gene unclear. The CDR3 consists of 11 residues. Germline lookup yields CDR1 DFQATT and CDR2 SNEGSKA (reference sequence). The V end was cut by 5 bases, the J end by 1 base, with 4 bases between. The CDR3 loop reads CSAPGTDTQYF. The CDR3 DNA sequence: TGCAGTGCTCCTGGCACAGATACGCAGTATTTT.

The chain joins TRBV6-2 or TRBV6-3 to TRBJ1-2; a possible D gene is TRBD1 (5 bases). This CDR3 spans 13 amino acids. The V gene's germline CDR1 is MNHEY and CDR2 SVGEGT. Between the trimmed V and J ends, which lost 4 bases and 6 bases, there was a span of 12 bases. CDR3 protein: CASSSGRVHGYTF. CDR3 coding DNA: TGTGCCAGCAGTTCAGGCAGGGTCCATGGCTACACCTTC.

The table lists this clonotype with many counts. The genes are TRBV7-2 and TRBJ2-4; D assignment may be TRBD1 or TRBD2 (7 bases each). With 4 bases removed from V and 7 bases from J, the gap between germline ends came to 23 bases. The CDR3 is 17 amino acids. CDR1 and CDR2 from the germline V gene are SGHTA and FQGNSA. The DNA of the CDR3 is TGTGCCAGCAGCTCCCAGGGGGGGGGACTGAGGGATAACATTCAGTACTTC. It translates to CASSSQGGGLRDNIQYF.

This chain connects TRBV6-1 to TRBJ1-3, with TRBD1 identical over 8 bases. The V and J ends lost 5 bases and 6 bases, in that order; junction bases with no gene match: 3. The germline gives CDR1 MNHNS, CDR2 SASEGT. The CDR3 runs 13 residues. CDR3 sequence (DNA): TGTGCCAGCAGTCCGACAGGGGCAAACACCATATATTTT. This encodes CASSPTGANTIYF.

The CDR3 DNA reads as TGCGCCAGCAGCCACGCCCTGGGGGAAGGCTATGGCTACACCTTC. Residues: CASSHALGEGYGYTF. The chain couples TRBV4-1 to TRBJ1-2; D possibly corresponds to TRBD1 (5 bases). This CDR3 is 15 amino acids long. V lost 3 bases, J lost 4 bases, and 15 bases lay in between. Germline CDR1 MGHRA, CDR2 YSYEKL.

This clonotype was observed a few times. The CDR3 loop reads CASSYKSGGTEAFF. In DNA form, the CDR3 reads TGTGCCAGCAGTTATAAATCAGGAGGGACTGAAGCTTTCTTT. The J gene is TRBJ1-1, the V gene TRBV27; D ambiguous. Germline V gene data show CDR1 as MNHEY and CDR2 as SMNVEV (reference sequence). The CDR3 covers 14 residues. V was shortened by 4 bases and J by 5 bases, with 14 bases between the two germline ends.

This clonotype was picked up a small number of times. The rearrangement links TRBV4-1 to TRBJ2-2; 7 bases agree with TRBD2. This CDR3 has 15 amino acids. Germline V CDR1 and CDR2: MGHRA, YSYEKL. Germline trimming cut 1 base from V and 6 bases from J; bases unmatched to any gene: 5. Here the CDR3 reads CASSQVAGRAGELFF. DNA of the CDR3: TGCGCCAGCAGCCAAGTTGCGGGGAGGGCCGGGGAGCTGTTTTTT.

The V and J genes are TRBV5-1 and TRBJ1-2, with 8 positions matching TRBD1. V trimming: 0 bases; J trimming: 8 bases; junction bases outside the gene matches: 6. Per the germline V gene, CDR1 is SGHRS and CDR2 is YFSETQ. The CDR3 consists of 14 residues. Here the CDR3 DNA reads TGCGCCAGCAGCTTGGCTCCGGACAGGGTCGGCTACACCTTC. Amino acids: CASSLAPDRVGYTF.

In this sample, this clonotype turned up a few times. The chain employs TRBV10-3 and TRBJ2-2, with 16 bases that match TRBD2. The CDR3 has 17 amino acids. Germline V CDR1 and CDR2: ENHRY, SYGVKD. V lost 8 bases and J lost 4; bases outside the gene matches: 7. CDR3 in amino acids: CAIGGTSGGASTGELFF. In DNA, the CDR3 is TGTGCCATCGGCGGGACTAGCGGGGGGGCCTCCACCGGGGAGCTGTTTTTT.

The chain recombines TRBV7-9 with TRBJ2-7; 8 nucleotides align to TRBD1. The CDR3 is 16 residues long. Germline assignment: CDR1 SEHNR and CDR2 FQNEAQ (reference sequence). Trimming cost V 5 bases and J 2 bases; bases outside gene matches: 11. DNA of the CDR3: TGTGCCAGCAGCCGCGACAGGGGCGCATCACCCTACGAGCAGTACGTC. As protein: CASSRDRGASPYEQYV.

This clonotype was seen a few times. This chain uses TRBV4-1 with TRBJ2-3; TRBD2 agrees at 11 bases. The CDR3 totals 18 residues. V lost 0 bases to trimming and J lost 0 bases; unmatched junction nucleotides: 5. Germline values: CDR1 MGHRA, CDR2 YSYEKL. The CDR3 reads CASSQEVSGGGSTDTQYF. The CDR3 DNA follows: TGCGCCAGCAGCCAAGAAGTTAGCGGGGGGGGTAGCACAGATACGCAGTATTTT.

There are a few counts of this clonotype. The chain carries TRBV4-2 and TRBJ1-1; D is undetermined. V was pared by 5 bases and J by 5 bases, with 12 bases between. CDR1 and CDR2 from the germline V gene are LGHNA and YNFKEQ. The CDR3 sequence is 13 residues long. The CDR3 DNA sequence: TGTGCCAGCAGCGAAGGGTTGTGGACTGAAGCTTTCTTT. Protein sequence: CASSEGLWTEAFF.